The next 2 T cell receptor beta chains were all read from a single sample in a study of CD4 T cell repertoires in COVID-19. TCRdb keeps only in-frame clones here, not all; method: immunoSEQ multiplex PCR. The repertoire holds over 75,000 clones, with about 80% as singletons. Material: CD4+ T cells from peripheral blood, obtained after recovery from COVID-19. The receptors were gathered from a human donor who had COVID-19.

The CDR3 nucleotides are TGTGCCAGCGGAAATAGCAATCAGCCCCAGCATTTT. Translated, it gives CASGNSNQPQHF. The genes are TRBV9 and TRBJ1-5; D is uncertain. Germline loops: CDR1 SGDLS, CDR2 YYNGEE. The CDR3 totals 12 residues. Trimming stripped 7 bases from V and 0 bases from J, with 5 bases between.

This clone showed up many times. The gene calls are TRBV19 and TRBJ2-7, with 7 nucleotides matching TRBD2. V trimming: 3 bases; J trimming: 3 bases; junction bases outside the gene matches: 8. This CDR3 region has 15 residues. The germline V gene encodes CDR1 LNHDA and CDR2 SQIVND (reference sequence). CDR3 amino acids: CASSITGGRDYEQYF. DNA of the CDR3: TGTGCCAGTAGTATTACGGGGGGAAGAGACTACGAGCAGTACTTC.